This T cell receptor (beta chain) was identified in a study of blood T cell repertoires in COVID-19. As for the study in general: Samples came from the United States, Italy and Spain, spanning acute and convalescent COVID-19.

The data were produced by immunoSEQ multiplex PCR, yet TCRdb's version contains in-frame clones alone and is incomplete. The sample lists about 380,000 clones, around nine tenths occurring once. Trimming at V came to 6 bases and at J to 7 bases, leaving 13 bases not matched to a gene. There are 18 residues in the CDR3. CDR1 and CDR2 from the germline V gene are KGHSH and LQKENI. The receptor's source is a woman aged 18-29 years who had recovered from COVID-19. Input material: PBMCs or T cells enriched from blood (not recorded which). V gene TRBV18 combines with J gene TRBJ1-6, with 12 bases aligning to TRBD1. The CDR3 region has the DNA TGTGCCAGCTCCTCCGGGACAGGGGGCTCTTCAGGGAATTCACCCCTCCACTTT. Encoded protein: CASSSGTGGSSGNSPLHF.